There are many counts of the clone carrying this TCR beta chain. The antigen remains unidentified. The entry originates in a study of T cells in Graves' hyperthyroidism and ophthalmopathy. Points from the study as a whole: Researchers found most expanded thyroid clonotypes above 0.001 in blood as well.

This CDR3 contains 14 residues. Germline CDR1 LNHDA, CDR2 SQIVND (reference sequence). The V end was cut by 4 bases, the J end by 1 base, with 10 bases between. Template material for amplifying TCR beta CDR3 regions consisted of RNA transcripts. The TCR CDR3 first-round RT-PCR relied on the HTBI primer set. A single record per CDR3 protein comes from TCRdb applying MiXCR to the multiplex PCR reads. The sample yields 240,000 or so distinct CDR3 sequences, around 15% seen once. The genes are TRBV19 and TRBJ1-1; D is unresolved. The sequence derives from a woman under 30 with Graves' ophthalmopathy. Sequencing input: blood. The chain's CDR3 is CASSRHSRNTEAFF. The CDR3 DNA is TGTGCCAGTAGTAGACATTCTCGGAACACTGAAGCTTTCTTT.